One TCR beta chain is described in this entry. Its antigen is currently not known. Qualities for individual bases were not recorded, and no much larger clone is one base off. The CDR3 regions of human TCRbeta chains were subjected to immunosequencing. As for the original processing: Repertoire TCRs were matched against a reference library of SARS-CoV-2-specific TCRs generated with the MIRA antigen-specificity platform. Breadth meant the fraction of unique TCRs that were SARS-CoV-2-associated, whereas depth meant the fraction of total T cells that were SARS-CoV-2-associated. Using the MIRA data, each spike-specific TCR was assigned both to the spike region to which the TCR was reactive and to a CD4 or CD8 class. Log10-transformed breadth and depth values were compared by one-way ANOVA with Sidak's multiple comparisons tests. In TCRdb, the immuneACCESS table is reduced to in-frame sequences with V and J assigned. These tables do not hold every clone; where another copy was compared, an unresolved V gene accounts for under half, and the others remain unexplained. V and J calls and clone size are given by that table; D and trimming were obtained from the DNA. The sample profile shows roughly 120,000 clones; over 75% of them were found once. Of the sample, around 20% falls within the top ten clones.

From the cysteine through the phenylalanine, the CDR3 covers 15 amino acids. Of the read, only the CDR3 DNA is kept; its 45 bases are in frame from base 1. Unmatched junction bases come to 6, with V trimmed by 2 bases and J by 5 bases. The CDR1 and CDR2 encoded by the germline V gene (reference sequence) are GTSNPN and SVGIG. The source of the sample is a study of T cell responses to AZD1222 COVID-19 vaccine listed by TCRdb under 2021. A note on the overall study: A total of approximately 230 trial participants underwent TCR sequencing, of whom roughly 210 received two doses of AZD1222 and about 25 received two doses of the MenACWY control vaccine. Trial participants were enrolled by age into 18-55, 56-69 and 70-plus year subgroups, with about 150, 27 and 61 TCR-sequenced participants respectively. Findings and caveats that apply to the study as a whole: Conclusions about previously exposed vaccinees are limited because only six or seven AZD1222 recipients were SARS-CoV-2 seropositive at baseline. Participants were mostly white British and included more females than males, and it was suggested by the authors that clonal diversity may have been underestimated. Spike-specific TCR breadth and depth rose significantly after two AZD1222 doses compared with day 0 and with MenACWY recipients. The 56-69-year group was small, and its depth increase did not reach significance, likely because of low power. Epitopes outside the regions mutated in the B.1.351 and B.1.1.7 variants were reportedly recognized by nearly half of the unique spike-specific TCRs. Vaccine-associated CD4 TCRs spanned the whole spike protein, with dominant responses in regions 160-218 and 743-854. Because no samples from the day 14 peak response were available, repertoires could be characterized only after the peak T cell response.

What the time point label conveys for this sample: baseline before first vaccination. The intended sense of this specimen's treatment or condition label: meningococcal conjugate vaccine given as trial control. Vaccinee samples came from UK trials COV001 and COV002, including a single-blind randomized controlled phase 2/3 trial of AZD1222 (ChAdOx1 nCoV-19) in healthy adults. Trial participant PBMC samples were collected at day 0 and day 28 after the second dose for TCRbeta chain sequencing. This chain joins TRBV30 to TRBJ1-6; 7 bases in between match TRBD1. This receptor was identified in an adult in good health. Sequenced here: peripheral blood, sampled on day 0 of MenACWY control vaccination. Here is the DNA: TGTGCCTGGAGTAGAGGGGGCATGGATAATTCACCCCTCCACTTT. The resulting protein is CAWSRGGMDNSPLHF.